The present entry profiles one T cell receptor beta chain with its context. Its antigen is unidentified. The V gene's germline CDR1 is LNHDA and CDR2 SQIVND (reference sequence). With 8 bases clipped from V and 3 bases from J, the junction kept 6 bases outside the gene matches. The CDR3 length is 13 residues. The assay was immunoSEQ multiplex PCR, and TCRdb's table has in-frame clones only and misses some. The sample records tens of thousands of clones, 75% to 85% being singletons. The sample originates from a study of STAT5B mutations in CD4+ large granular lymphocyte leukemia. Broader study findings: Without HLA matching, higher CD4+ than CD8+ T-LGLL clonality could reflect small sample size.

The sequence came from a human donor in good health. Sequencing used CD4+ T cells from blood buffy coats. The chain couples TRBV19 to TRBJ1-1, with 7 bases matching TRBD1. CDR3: CASGPDRDTEAFF. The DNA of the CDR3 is TGTGCCAGTGGTCCCGACAGGGACACTGAAGCTTTCTTT.